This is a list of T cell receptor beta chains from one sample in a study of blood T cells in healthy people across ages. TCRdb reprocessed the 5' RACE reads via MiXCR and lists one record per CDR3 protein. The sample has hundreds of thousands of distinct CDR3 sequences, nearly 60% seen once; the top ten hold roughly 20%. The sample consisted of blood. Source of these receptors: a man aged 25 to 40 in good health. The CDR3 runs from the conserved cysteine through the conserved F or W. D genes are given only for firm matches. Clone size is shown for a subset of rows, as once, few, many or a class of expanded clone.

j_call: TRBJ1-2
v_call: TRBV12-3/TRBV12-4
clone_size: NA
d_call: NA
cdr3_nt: TGTGTCAGCAGCCGACAGTATGGCTACACCTTC
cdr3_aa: CVSSRQYGYTF

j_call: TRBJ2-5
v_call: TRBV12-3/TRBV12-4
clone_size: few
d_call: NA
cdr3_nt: TGTGCCAGCAGTTGGGCGGCTACACAAGAGACCCAGTACTTC
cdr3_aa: CASSWAATQETQYF

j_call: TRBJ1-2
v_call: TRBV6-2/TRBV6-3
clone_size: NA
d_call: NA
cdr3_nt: TGTGCCAGCAGTTACCCGACGTTGGACGGAGCTTCCTATGGCTACACCTTC
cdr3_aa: CASSYPTLDGASYGYTF

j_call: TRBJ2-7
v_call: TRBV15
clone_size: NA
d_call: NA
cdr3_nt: TGTGCCACCAGCGCAGAGGTTAACAGCCCATACGAGCAGTACTTC
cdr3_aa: CATSAEVNSPYEQYF

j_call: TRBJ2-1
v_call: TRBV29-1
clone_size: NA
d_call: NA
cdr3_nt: TGCAGCGTTGAAGATAACAGCTCCTACAATGAGCAGTTCTTC
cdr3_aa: CSVEDNSSYNEQFF

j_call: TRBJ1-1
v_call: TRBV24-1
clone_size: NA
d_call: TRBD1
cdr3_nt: TGTGCCACCAGTGATTCCGGGACAGCGAACACTGAAGCTTTCTTT
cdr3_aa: CATSDSGTANTEAFF

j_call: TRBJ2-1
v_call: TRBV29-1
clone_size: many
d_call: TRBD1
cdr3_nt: TGCAGCGTTTGTGGGACAGTTACACAGAATGAGCAGTTCTTC
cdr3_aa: CSVCGTVTQNEQFF

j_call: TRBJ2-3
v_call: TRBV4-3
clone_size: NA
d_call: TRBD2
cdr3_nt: TGCGCCAGCAGCCAAGTGCCTAGCGGGAGCTCAGATACGCAGTATTTT
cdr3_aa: CASSQVPSGSSDTQYF

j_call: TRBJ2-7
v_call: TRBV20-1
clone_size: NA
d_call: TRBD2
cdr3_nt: TGCAGCGGGAGGTCCGGGTACTACGAGCAGTACTTC
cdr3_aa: CSGRSGYYEQYF

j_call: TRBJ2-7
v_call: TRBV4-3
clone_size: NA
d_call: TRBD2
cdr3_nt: TGCGCCAGCAGCCAAGCCGAGCGGGAGTACGAGCAGTACTTC
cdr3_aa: CASSQAEREYEQYF

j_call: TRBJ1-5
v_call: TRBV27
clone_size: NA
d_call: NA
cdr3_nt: TGTGCCAGCAGTTTATGGAGAGAGTTGCCTCAGCATTTT
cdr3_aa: CASSLWRELPQHF

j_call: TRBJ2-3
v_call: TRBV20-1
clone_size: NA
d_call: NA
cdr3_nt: TGCAGTGCCAATCCCGCTACACGAGCTACGCAGTATTTT
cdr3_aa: CSANPATRATQYF

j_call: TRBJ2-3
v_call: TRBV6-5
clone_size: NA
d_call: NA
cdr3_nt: TGTGCCAGCAGTTACTCGAGGGCAGGGGCGACTCCAGATACGCAGTATTTT
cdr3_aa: CASSYSRAGATPDTQYF

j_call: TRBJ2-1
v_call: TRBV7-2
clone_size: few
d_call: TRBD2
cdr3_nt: TGTGCCAGCAGCCGTAAAAGCGGGAGGGCCGGGAATGAGCAGTTCTTC
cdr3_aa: CASSRKSGRAGNEQFF

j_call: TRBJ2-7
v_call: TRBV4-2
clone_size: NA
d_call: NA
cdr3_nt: TGTGCCAGCAGCCAGGGGGTGGACGGGCCCTACGAGCAGTACTTC
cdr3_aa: CASSQGVDGPYEQYF

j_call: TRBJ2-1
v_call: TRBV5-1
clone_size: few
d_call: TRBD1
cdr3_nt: TGCGCCAGCAGCTTGGATGGGGCAGGGGGCGCGGGTAATGAGCAGTTCTTC
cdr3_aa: CASSLDGAGGAGNEQFF

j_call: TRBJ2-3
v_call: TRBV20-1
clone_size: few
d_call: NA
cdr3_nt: TGCAGTGCTTCGCCCCCCCAGCGGGTGCCCAGTACGCAGTATTTT
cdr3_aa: CSASPPQRVPSTQYF

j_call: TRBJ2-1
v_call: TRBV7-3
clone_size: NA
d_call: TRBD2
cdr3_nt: TGTGCCAGCAGCCCGGGACTAGCGGGGAGTGCTGAGCAGTTCTTC
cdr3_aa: CASSPGLAGSAEQFF

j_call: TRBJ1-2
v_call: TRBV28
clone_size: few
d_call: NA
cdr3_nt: TGTGCCAGCAGCCGCGACACTAACTATGGCTACACCTTC
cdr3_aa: CASSRDTNYGYTF

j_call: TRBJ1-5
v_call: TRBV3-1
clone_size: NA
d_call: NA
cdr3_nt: TGTGCCAGCAGCCAAGCAGGGAGTTATAGCAATCAGCCCCAGCATTTT
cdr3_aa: CASSQAGSYSNQPQHF

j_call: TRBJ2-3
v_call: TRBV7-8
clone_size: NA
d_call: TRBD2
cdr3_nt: TGTGCCAGCAGCTTAGGGGGACTAGTAGCGACAGATACGCAGTATTTT
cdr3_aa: CASSLGGLVATDTQYF

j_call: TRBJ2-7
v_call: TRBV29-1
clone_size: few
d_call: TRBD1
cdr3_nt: TGCAGCGCCACGGGACAGTCCGTGTACGAGCAGTACTTC
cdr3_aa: CSATGQSVYEQYF

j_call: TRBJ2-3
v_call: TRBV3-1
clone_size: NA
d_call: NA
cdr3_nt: TGTGCCAGCAGCCCTGGGGTTAACCTCATCACAGATACGCAGTATTTT
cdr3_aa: CASSPGVNLITDTQYF

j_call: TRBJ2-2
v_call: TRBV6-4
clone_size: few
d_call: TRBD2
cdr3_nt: TGTGCCAGCAGTGACGACCGGGGGGGCCCCGGGGAGCTGTTTTTT
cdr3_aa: CASSDDRGGPGELFF

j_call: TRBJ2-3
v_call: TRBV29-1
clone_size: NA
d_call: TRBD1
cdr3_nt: TGCAGCGGATCGACAGGGGGCGAAGATACGCAGTATTTT
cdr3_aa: CSGSTGGEDTQYF

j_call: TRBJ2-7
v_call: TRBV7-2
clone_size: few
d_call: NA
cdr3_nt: TGTGCCAGCAGCTTGGGGGCGGGTGCTGGGAGCTCCTACGAGCAGTACTTC
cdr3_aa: CASSLGAGAGSSYEQYF

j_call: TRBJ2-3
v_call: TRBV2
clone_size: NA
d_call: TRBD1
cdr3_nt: TGTGCCAGCAGCGGTACAGGGGTGGATACGCAGTATTTT
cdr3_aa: CASSGTGVDTQYF

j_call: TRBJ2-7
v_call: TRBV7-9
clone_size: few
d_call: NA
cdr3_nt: TGTGCCAGCAGCTTAATGGACGGGGCCTACGAGCAGTACTTC
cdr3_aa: CASSLMDGAYEQYF

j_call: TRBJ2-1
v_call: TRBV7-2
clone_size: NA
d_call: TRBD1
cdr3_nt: TGTGCCGGCAGCTTAACAGGGGGCCGGCTTGTGCAGTTCTTC
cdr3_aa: CAGSLTGGRLVQFF

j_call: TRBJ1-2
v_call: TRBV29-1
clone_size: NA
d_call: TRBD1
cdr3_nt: TGCAGCGTTGGGGACAGCTGGGCGGGCTACACCTTC
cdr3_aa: CSVGDSWAGYTF

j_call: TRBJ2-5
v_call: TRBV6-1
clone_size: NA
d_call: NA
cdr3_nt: TGTGCCAGCAGTGAAATACCGGTCCAAGAGACCCAGTACTTC
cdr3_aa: CASSEIPVQETQYF

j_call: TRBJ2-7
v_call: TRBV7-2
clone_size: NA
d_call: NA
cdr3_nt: TGTGCCAGCAGCTTAGTGGACAACGAGTACGAGCAGTACTTC
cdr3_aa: CASSLVDNEYEQYF

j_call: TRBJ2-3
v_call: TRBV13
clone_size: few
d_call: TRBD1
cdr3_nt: TGTGCCAGCAGCCTACGCGCCGGTACAGGGGGCACAGATACGCAGTATTTT
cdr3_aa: CASSLRAGTGGTDTQYF

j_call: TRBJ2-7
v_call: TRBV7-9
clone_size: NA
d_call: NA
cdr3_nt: TGTGCCAGCAGCTCCGAAGACAGGCTCTGGGAGCAGTACTTC
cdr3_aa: CASSSEDRLWEQYF

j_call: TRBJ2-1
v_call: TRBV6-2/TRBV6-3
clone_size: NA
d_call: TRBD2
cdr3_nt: TGTGCCAGCAAATTCCTAGCGGGAGGGTACAATGAGCAGTTCTTC
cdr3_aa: CASKFLAGGYNEQFF

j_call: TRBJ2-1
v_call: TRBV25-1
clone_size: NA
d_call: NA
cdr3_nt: TGTGCCAGCAGTGAACGATCGGGCGGTGAGCAGTTCTTC
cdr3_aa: CASSERSGGEQFF

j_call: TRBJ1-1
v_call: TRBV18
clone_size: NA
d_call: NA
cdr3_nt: TGTGCCAGCTCACCCGATATGAACACTGAAGCTTTCTTT
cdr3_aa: CASSPDMNTEAFF

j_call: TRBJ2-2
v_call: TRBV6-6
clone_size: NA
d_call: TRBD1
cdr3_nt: TGTGCCAGCAGTGGGGGACAGGGGAACACCGGGGAGCTGTTTTTT
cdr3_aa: CASSGGQGNTGELFF

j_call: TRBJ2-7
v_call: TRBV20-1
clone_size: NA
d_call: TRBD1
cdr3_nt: TGCAGTGCTAGTCTGGACAGGGTACCCTACGAGCAGTACTTC
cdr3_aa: CSASLDRVPYEQYF

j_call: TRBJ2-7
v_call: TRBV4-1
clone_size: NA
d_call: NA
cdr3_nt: TGCGCCAGCAGCCAAGTCCTTGTTGCGGACTTACCGGGAGAGCAGTACTTC
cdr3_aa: CASSQVLVADLPGEQYF

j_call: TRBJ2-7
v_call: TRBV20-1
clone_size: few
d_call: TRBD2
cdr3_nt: TGCAGTGCTAGACGGGGGGGAGGGTACGAGCAGTACTTC
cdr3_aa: CSARRGGGYEQYF

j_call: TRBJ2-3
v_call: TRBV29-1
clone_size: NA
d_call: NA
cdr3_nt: TGCAGCGTTGAAGCGTTGGAATCAACTAGCACAGATACGCAGTATTTT
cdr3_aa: CSVEALESTSTDTQYF

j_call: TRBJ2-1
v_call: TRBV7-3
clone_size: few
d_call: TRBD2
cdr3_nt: TGTGCCAGCAGCTTAAAAGCGTCTACTAGCGGGAGCTATGAGCAGTTCTTC
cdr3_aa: CASSLKASTSGSYEQFF

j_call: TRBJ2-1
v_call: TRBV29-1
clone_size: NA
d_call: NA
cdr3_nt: TGCAGCGTTGAATTGGTGGGGGAAGAGCAGTTCTTC
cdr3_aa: CSVELVGEEQFF

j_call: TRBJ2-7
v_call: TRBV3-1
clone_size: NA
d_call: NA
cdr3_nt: TGTGCCAGCAGCCAGGCCCTTAGCGGCGTCGGGTCCTACGAGCAGTACTTC
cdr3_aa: CASSQALSGVGSYEQYF

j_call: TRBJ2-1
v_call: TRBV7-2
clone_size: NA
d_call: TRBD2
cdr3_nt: TGTGCCAGCAGTTCCGAGCCCCTAGCGGGCTACAATGAGCAGTTCTTC
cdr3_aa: CASSSEPLAGYNEQFF

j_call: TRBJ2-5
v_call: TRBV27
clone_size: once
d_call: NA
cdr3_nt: TGTGCCAGCAGTTTAGGCTCGGACGGCCGGGAGACCCAGTACTTC
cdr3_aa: CASSLGSDGRETQYF

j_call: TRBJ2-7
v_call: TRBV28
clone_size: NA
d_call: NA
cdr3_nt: TGTGCCAGCAGACCCATAGGGGGCTCCTACGAGCAGTACTTC
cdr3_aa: CASRPIGGSYEQYF

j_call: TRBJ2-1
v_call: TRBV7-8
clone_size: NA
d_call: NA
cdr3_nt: TGTGCCAGCAGCTTAGTAGGATATACAGGGAACAATGAGCAGTTCTTC
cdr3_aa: CASSLVGYTGNNEQFF

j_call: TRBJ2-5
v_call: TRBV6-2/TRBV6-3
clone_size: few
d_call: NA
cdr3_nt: TGTGCCAGCAGTTCCGGGCGGATCCAAGAGACCCAGTACTTC
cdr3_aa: CASSSGRIQETQYF

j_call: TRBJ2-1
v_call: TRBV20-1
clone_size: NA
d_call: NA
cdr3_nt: TGCAGTGCTCAGGGAGGTGGGTCCTACAATGAGCAGTTCTTC
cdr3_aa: CSAQGGGSYNEQFF

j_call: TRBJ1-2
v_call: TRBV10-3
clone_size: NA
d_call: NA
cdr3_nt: TGTGCCATTCGACAGAGCTCCTATGGCCACACCTTC
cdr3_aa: CAIRQSSYGHTF

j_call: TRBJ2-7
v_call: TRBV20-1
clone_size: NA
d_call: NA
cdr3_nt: TGCAGTGCTAGGGGGCCCACGACCTCCTACGAGCAGTACTTC
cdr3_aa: CSARGPTTSYEQYF